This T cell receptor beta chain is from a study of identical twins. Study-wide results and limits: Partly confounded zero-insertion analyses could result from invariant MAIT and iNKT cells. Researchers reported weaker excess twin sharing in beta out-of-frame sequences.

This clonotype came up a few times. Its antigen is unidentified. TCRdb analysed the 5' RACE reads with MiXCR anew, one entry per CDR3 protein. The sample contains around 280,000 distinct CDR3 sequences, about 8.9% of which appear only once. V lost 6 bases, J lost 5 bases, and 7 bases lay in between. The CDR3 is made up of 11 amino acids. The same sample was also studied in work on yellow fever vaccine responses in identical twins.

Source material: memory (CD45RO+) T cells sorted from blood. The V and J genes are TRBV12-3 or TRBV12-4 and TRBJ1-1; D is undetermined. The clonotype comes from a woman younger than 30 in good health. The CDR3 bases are TGTGCCAGCAGCGTCAGGACTGAAGCTTTCTTT. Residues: CASSVRTEAFF.